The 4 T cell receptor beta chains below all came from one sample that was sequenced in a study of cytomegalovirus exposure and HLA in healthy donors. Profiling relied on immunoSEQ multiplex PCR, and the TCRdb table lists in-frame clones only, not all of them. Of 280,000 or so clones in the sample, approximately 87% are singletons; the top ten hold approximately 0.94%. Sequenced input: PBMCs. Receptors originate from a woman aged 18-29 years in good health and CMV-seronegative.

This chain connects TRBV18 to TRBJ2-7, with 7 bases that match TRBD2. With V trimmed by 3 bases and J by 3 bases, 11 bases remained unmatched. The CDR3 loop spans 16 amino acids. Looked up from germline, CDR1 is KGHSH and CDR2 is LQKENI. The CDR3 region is CASSPLGTGGDYEQYF. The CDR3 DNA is TGTGCCAGCTCACCGCTAGGGACGGGGGGAGACTACGAGCAGTACTTC.

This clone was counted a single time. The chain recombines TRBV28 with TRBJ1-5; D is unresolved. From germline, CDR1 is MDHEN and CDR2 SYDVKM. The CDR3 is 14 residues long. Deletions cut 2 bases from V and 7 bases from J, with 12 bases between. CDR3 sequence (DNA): TGTGCCAGCAGTTTAGATCTAACCGCGCAGCCCCAGCATTTT. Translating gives CASSLDLTAQPQHF.

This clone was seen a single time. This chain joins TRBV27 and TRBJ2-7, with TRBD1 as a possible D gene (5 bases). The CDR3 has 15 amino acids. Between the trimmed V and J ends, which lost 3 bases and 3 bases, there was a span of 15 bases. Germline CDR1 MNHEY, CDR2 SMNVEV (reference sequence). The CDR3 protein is CASSFRQGTGYEQYF. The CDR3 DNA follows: TGTGCCAGCAGTTTTCGACAAGGCACAGGCTACGAGCAGTACTTC.

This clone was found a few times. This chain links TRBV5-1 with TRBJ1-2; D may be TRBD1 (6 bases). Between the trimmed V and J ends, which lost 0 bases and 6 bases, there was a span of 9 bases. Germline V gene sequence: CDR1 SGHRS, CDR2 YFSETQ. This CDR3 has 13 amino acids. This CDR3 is CASSLGRGDGYTF. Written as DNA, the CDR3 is TGCGCCAGCAGCTTGGGCAGGGGTGATGGCTACACCTTC.